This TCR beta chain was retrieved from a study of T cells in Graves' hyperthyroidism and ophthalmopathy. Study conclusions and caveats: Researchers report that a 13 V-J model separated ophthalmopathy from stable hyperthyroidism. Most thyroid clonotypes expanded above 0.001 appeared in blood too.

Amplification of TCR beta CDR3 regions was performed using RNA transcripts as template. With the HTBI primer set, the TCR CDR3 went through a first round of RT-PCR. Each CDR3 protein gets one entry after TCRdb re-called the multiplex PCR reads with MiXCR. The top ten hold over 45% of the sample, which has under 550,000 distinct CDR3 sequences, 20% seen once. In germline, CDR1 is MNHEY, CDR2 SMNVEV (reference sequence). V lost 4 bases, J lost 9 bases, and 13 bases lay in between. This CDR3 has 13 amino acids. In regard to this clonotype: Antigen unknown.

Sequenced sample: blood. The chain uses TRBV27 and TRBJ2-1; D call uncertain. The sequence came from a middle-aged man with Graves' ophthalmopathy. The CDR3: CASSYRAPGEQFF. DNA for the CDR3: TGTGCCAGCAGTTATAGGGCCCCGGGTGAGCAGTTCTTC.